The sequence of this T cell receptor beta chain was determined in a study of CD8+ T cells in alopecia areata. This clone was detected only once. What it recognizes is unknown. cDNA serving as the sequencing template came from extracted, reverse transcribed RNA. The table came from immunoSEQ multiplex PCR; TCRdb's copy has only in-frame clones and leaves some out. This table has approximately 130,000 clones, around 50% appearing once. Using a FACSAria, the CD4+ and CD8+ T cells were sorted from the PBMCs. Study results and caveats: The study also sequences resident alphabeta T cells of normal skin in scalp samples.

Sequencing was done on a sample of NKG2D-low CD8+ T cells sorted from blood. The sequence was collected from a human donor with alopecia areata.

CDR3 in amino acids: CAWISAGKETQYF. As DNA, the CDR3 is TGTGCCTGGATTTCGGCGGGAAAAGAGACCCAGTACTTC. The chain is built from TRBV30 and TRBJ2-5, with D tentatively TRBD2 (6 bases). V gave up 4 bases and J gave up 3 bases, with 12 bases separating them. Germline V CDR1 and CDR2: GTSNPN, SVGIG (reference sequence). The CDR3 spans 13 residues.